This note documents a single T cell receptor (beta chain) sequence. The target antigen is unknown. The data were produced by immunoSEQ multiplex PCR, yet TCRdb's version contains in-frame clones alone and is incomplete. The sample yields 17,000 or so clones, 70% to 85% seen once. Trimming took off 6 bases at V and 3 bases at J, with 11 bases between the two ends. Germline V gene data show CDR1 as SGHNT and CDR2 as YENEEA. This CDR3 has 13 amino acids. The sample comes from a study of ipilimumab plus nivolumab after autologous stem cell transplantation. Study-level information: Both relapsed and primary refractory DLBCL were included. Study-wide points: TCR repertoire, Treg phenotype and gut microbiota reportedly support more study of this approach.

Patients got ipilimumab 1 mg/kg beginning 14 to 28 days post-transplant. The TCR comes from a male donor with diffuse large B-cell lymphoma. The material was PBMCs, obtained in a trial of ipilimumab plus nivolumab as post-transplant consolidation. V and J are TRBV11-3 and TRBJ1-1, with D unclear. CDR3 coding DNA: TGTGCCAGCAGTACCCGGATGGACACTGAAGCTTTCTTT. Translating it yields CASSTRMDTEAFF.